The 24 T cell receptor beta chains below all came from one sample that was sequenced in a study of T-cell memory formation after mild COVID-19. TCRdb reprocessed the 5' RACE reads via MiXCR and lists one record per CDR3 protein. The sample has about 39,000 distinct CDR3 sequences; around 6.1% are singletons. The sequencing input was PBMCs or a T cell subset sorted from them (not recorded which). These TCRs come from an adult who had mild COVID-19 (a few samples of this study predate the infection). Cell type and time point are not known.

In this sample, this clonotype turned up a few times. The rearrangement joins TRBV29-1 to TRBJ1-2; 7 bases agree with TRBD1. This CDR3 spans 12 amino acids. J gave up 6 bases and V 7 bases, and 8 bases lay outside the gene matches. Germline V gives CDR1 SQVTM, CDR2 ANQGSEA. The CDR3 loop reads CSGRQGRHGYTF. The CDR3 coding sequence is TGCAGCGGCAGACAGGGAAGACATGGCTACACCTTC.

This sequence joins TRBV18 and TRBJ1-4, with D possibly matching TRBD1 (5 bases). Germline values: CDR1 KGHSH, CDR2 LQKENI. The length of the CDR3 is 17 residues. V was pared by 5 bases and J by 0 bases, with 16 bases between. The CDR3 nucleotides read TGTGCCAGCTCAATGAGGGGAATAACCTCAACTAATGAAAAACTGTTTTTT. Its translation: CASSMRGITSTNEKLFF. The full variable domain, completed using reference TRBV18 and TRBJ1-4, is NAGVMQNPRHLVRRRGQEARLRCSPMKGHSHVYWYRQLPEEGLKFMVYLQKENIIDESGMPKERFSAEFPKEGPSILRIQQVVRGDSAAYFCASSMRGITSTNEKLFFGSGTQLSVL.

This clonotype was detected ten times or more. This chain links TRBV7-2 with TRBJ2-1, with no clear D. Between the trimmed V and J ends, which lost 7 bases and 5 bases, there was a span of 6 bases. CDR3 size: 11 residues. The germline V gene encodes CDR1 SGHTA and CDR2 FQGNSA. The CDR3: CASTPDNEQFF. CDR3 bases: TGTGCCAGCACCCCCGACAATGAGCAGTTCTTC. The full variable domain, completed using reference TRBV7-2 and TRBJ2-1, is GAGVSQSPSNKVTEKGKDVELRCDPISGHTALYWYRQSLGQGLEFLIYFQGNSAPDKSGLPSDRFSAERTGGSVSTLTIQRTQQEDSAVYLCASTPDNEQFFGPGTRLTVL.

This clonotype was observed a handful of times. The chain combines TRBV5-6 with TRBJ1-1; D gene uncertain. This CDR3 has 14 amino acids. CDR1 and CDR2 from the germline V gene are SGHDT and YYEEEE. Trimming shortened V by 0 bases and J by 3 bases, and 9 bases separated the two germline ends. CDR3 coding DNA: TGTGCCAGCAGCTTGGCCCGAAGGGACACTGAAGCTTTCTTT. Protein product: CASSLARRDTEAFF.

V and J are TRBV27 and TRBJ1-1; D is undetermined. Trimming left V 4 bases short and J 2 bases short, with 5 bases between. This CDR3 contains 12 residues. The V gene's germline CDR1 is MNHEY and CDR2 SMNVEV (reference sequence). The CDR3 coding sequence is TGTGCCAGCAGTTCAAGCAACACTGAAGCTTTCTTT. Translation gives CASSSSNTEAFF.

This clonotype was observed a few times. The chain uses TRBV9 and TRBJ2-7; D remains ambiguous. Germline V CDR1 and CDR2: SGDLS, YYNGEE. The V gene lost 5 bases and the J gene lost 0 bases, with 9 bases spanning the gap. The CDR3 runs 13 residues. CDR3 region: CASSLSSSYEQYF. In nucleotides, the CDR3 is TGTGCCAGCAGTTTAAGCAGCTCCTACGAGCAGTACTTC.

By its share, this clonotype is medium-sized. The rearrangement uses TRBV5-1 and TRBJ2-3, with D possibly matching TRBD2 (5 bases). This CDR3 comprises 15 residues. The V and J ends lost 4 bases and 6 bases respectively, with 18 bases between them. Germline V lookup: CDR1 SGHRS, CDR2 YFSETQ. The CDR3 DNA reads as TGCGCCAGCAGCCTGGCCGGGAAGGTGTCGGATACGCAGTATTTT. Translating it yields CASSLAGKVSDTQYF.

The rearrangement links TRBV7-2 to TRBJ2-5, with D tentatively TRBD2 (6 bases). Trimming took 6 bases from V and 2 from J, leaving 16 bases between them. This CDR3 region has 15 residues. CDR1 SGHTA and CDR2 FQGNSA come from the germline V gene. The CDR3 spells CASSGAAGRQETQYF. The CDR3 nucleotides are TGTGCCAGCAGTGGGGCGGCGGGGCGGCAAGAGACCCAGTACTTC.

The CDR3 loop is CSAHPDRAPYEQYF. CDR3 nucleotide sequence: TGCAGTGCCCACCCGGACAGGGCCCCCTACGAGCAGTACTTC. The chain uses TRBV20-1 and TRBJ2-7; TRBD1 aligns across 8 bases. The CDR3 consists of 14 residues. The V segment lost 6 bases and the J segment 2 bases; nucleotides outside the gene matches: 9. Germline V lookup: CDR1 DFQATT, CDR2 SNEGSKA (reference sequence).

This clonotype appeared many times. The chain is built from TRBV7-2 and TRBJ2-7; TRBD2 matches 7 bases. V shed 4 bases and J 1 base; nucleotides not matched to a gene: 10. The germline gives CDR1 SGHTA, CDR2 FQGNSA. There are 16 residues in the CDR3. The chain's CDR3 is CASSSPSGVKSYEQYF. The CDR3 bases are TGTGCCAGCAGCTCCCCGAGCGGGGTAAAATCCTACGAGCAGTACTTC.

This clonotype was recorded many times. This chain links TRBV30 with TRBJ2-7, with 10 bases lining up with TRBD2. The CDR3 consists of 15 residues. Germline V gene sequence: CDR1 GTSNPN, CDR2 SVGIG (reference sequence). Losses at the gene ends were 3 bases for V and 7 bases for J; bases not matched to a gene: 12. This CDR3 is CAWSRTKRGGREQYF. CDR3 DNA: TGTGCCTGGAGCCGCACTAAGCGGGGGGGCCGAGAGCAGTACTTC.

This clonotype was seen many times. The chain couples TRBV6-2 or TRBV6-3 to TRBJ2-1, with unresolved D. V dropped 2 bases and J dropped 7 bases, with 15 bases sitting between them. Germline values: CDR1 MNHEY, CDR2 SVGEGT. The CDR3 consists of 15 residues. The CDR3 coding sequence is TGTGCCAGCAGTTACGTGGGAAGTTCATGGAATGAGCAGTTCTTC. This gives the protein CASSYVGSSWNEQFF.

This clonotype has a count of ten or more. V usage is TRBV20-1 and J usage is TRBJ2-1, with a possible D match to TRBD2 (5 bases). CDR1 DFQATT and CDR2 SNEGSKA come from the germline V gene (reference sequence). The CDR3 is 13 amino acids. Trimming removed 6 bases at V and 0 bases at J, with 9 bases between. CDR3 in DNA: TGCAGTGCGCGGACTTTCTCCTACAATGAGCAGTTCTTC. Translated: CSARTFSYNEQFF.

This clonotype has ten or more counts. The genes are TRBV7-2 and TRBJ1-5; no firm D call. Germline loops: CDR1 SGHTA, CDR2 FQGNSA. This CDR3 region has 13 residues. V dropped 5 bases and J dropped 5 bases, with 10 bases sitting between them. CDR3 DNA sequence: TGTGCCAGCAGCCCGGGGTCCTATCAGCCCCAGCATTTT. Amino acid sequence: CASSPGSYQPQHF. Full variable domain (missing parts from reference TRBV7-2 and TRBJ1-5): GAGVSQSPSNKVTEKGKDVELRCDPISGHTALYWYRQSLGQGLEFLIYFQGNSAPDKSGLPSDRFSAERTGGSVSTLTIQRTQQEDSAVYLCASSPGSYQPQHFGDGTRLSIL.

This clonotype was seen repeatedly, ten times or more. The V gene is TRBV3-1, the J gene TRBJ1-6, with D uncertain. The ends were cut back, 0 bases at V and 10 bases at J, with 7 bases in the middle. The CDR3 consists of 13 residues. CDR1 and CDR2 from the germline V gene are LGHDT and YNNKEL (reference sequence). CDR3 protein: CASSQDLQSPLHF. DNA of the CDR3: TGTGCCAGCAGCCAAGATTTGCAATCACCCCTCCACTTT.

This chain joins TRBV24-1 and TRBJ2-3; 10 nucleotides match TRBD2. V shed 9 bases, J shed 7 bases, and the junction held 6 bases outside the gene matches. Germline V gene data show CDR1 as KGHDR and CDR2 as SFDVKD. This CDR3 comprises 13 residues. CDR3 bases: TGTGCCACCGGACTAGCGGTCTCAAATACGCAGTATTTT. Translating it yields CATGLAVSNTQYF.

This clonotype has just a few counts. The gene calls are TRBV20-1 and TRBJ1-4; 7 nucleotides align to TRBD1. This CDR3 contains 16 residues. The ends lost 3 bases at V and 5 bases at J; junction bases unmatched: 12. Germline V gene lookup returns CDR1 DFQATT and CDR2 SNEGSKA (reference sequence). Written as DNA, the CDR3 is TGCAGTGCTAGGAGGAATTCAGGGGGATTCAATGAAAAACTGTTTTTT. Encoded protein: CSARRNSGGFNEKLFF.

This clonotype has more than one count but fewer than ten. The genes are TRBV9 and TRBJ1-3; no reliable D call. Germline V gene lookup returns CDR1 SGDLS and CDR2 YYNGEE. The CDR3 consists of 14 residues. Trimming pared 0 bases from V and 3 bases from J, leaving 7 bases between. CDR3 region: CASSVEQFGNTIYF. The CDR3 DNA reads TGTGCCAGCAGCGTAGAGCAGTTTGGAAACACCATATATTTT.

The sample holds a few counts of this clonotype. CDR3 protein: CASSFTSASYEQYF. The CDR3 DNA reads as TGTGCCAGCAGCTTTACTAGCGCCTCCTACGAGCAGTACTTC. The rearrangement joins TRBV11-2 to TRBJ2-7, with TRBD2 matching over 7 bases. V trimming: 3 bases; J trimming: 0 bases; junction bases outside the gene matches: 2. The CDR3 is 14 residues long. The germline CDR1 and CDR2 sequences are SGHAT and FQNNGV.

This clonotype was seen at least ten times. The gene calls are TRBV4-3 and TRBJ2-7; D not resolved. The germline V gene encodes CDR1 LGHNA and CDR2 YSLEER. V gave up 0 bases and J gave up 8 bases, with 11 bases separating them. The CDR3 runs 13 residues. CDR3 amino acids: CASSQDPPTKQYF. The DNA of the CDR3 is TGCGCCAGCAGCCAAGATCCCCCTACGAAGCAGTACTTC.

The genes are TRBV6-2 or TRBV6-3 and TRBJ2-3, with 8 bases that match TRBD2. After removal of 0 bases from V and 9 bases from J, the junction contained 5 bases not matched to a gene. This CDR3 spans 14 amino acids. Germline V gives CDR1 MNHEY, CDR2 SVGEGT. The CDR3 bases are TGTGCCAGCAGTTACTCTGTGACTAGCGCAACGCAGTATTTT. It yields the protein CASSYSVTSATQYF.

This clonotype turned up a few times. The genes are TRBV29-1 and TRBJ1-3; TRBD1 matches 8 bases. Losses at the gene ends were 0 bases for V and 1 base for J; bases not matched to a gene: 8. Germline-derived CDR1 and CDR2 are SQVTM and ANQGSEA. The CDR3 totals 17 residues. This chain's CDR3 is CSVEDVNRGTSGNTIYF. The CDR3 DNA reads as TGCAGCGTTGAAGATGTTAACAGGGGGACTTCTGGAAACACCATATATTTT.

There are a few counts of this clonotype. This chain links TRBV9 with TRBJ1-1, with a tentative D call TRBD1 (5 bases). Germline CDR1 and CDR2: SGDLS and YYNGEE. The CDR3 loop spans 17 amino acids. Trimming took 6 bases from V and 0 from J, leaving 21 bases between them. This CDR3 reads CASTWHQGGLMNTEAFF. The CDR3 region has the DNA TGTGCCAGCACTTGGCATCAGGGAGGCCTTATGAACACTGAAGCTTTCTTT.

The V call is TRBV3-1, the J call TRBJ2-1; TRBD2 matches 7 bases. The CDR3 runs to 14 residues. V shed 1 base, J shed 10 bases, and the junction held 7 bases outside the gene matches. Germline assignment: CDR1 LGHDT and CDR2 YNNKEL (reference sequence). This CDR3 is CASSQGRLAWEQFF. The CDR3 DNA is TGTGCCAGCAGCCAAGGCAGACTAGCCTGGGAGCAGTTCTTC.